Reported below is one T cell receptor beta chain. Its antigen is unknown. The record originates from a study of T-cell reconstitution after alpha-beta-depleted transplantation in children. Study results and limitations: After one year, T-cell counts and TCRbeta diversity mostly came from new T cells. Expanded graft clones numbering several hundred reportedly gave rise to alpha-beta T cells about two months after transplant.

Germline CDR1 and CDR2: SGHRS and YFSETQ. V dropped 4 bases and J dropped 1 base, with 16 bases sitting between them. The CDR3 has 16 residues. For TCRbeta, the library was prepared with unique molecular identifiers. One entry per CDR3 protein results from TCRdb running MiXCR on the PCR reads. This sample has about 1,000,000 distinct CDR3 sequences, with under 30% found just once. This chain uses TRBV5-1 with TRBJ2-3, with D maybe TRBD2 (6 bases). The sample in question was PBMCs, mostly from graft donor cells, obtained 360 days after TCRalphabeta/CD19-depleted stem cell transplant. The receptor comes from a boy under two years old who had a stem cell transplant for SCID, so the T cells may come from the graft donor. CDR3 residues: CASSAPGGVGTDTQYF. The CDR3 region has the DNA TGCGCCAGCAGCGCCCCCGGGGGAGTGGGCACAGATACGCAGTATTTT.